The T cell receptor (beta chain) under discussion was sequenced for a study of CD8 T cells in Susac syndrome. Findings and caveats of the study: The authors acknowledged that the study's TCR sequencing and HLA analysis involved relatively few individuals.

CDR1 SNHLY and CDR2 FYNNEI come from the germline V gene. The V end was cut by 4 bases, the J end by 7 bases, with 17 bases between. The CDR3 sequence is 15 residues long. Notes on this clonotype: Antigen specificity is unknown.

RNA amounts of roughly 0.45 to 1 ug underwent reverse transcription with random hexamers. TCRdb called the immunoSEQ multiplex PCR reads again in MiXCR, with one record for every CDR3 protein. This sample has roughly 120,000 distinct CDR3 sequences, with approximately 93% found just once. Sequencing targeted TCR beta in blood CD8+ and CD4+ T cells. Negative isolation was used for CD8+ and CD4+ T cells, and FACS enrichment was applied to TEMRA cells. This TCR was recovered from a human donor with multiple sclerosis. The gene calls are TRBV2 and TRBJ1-5; D gene uncertain. The specimen was CD8+ T cells from PBMCs. CDR3 bases: TGTGCCAGCAGTGCCCGTTACGGTTACCGCCAGCCCCAGCATTTT. Protein product: CASSARYGYRQPQHF.